The T cell receptor beta chain described here comes from a study of T cells in Graves' hyperthyroidism and ophthalmopathy. Concerning this clonotype: What it recognizes is unknown.

Exclusion criteria comprised uncontrolled infection, other autoimmune disease, pregnancy or lactation. An approximately 10 ml volume of fresh peripheral blood provided the PBMCs. General study points: Appearing also in blood were most of the thyroid clonotypes expanded above 0.001. Separation of ophthalmopathy from stable hyperthyroidism was achieved by a 13 V-J model.

The germline V and J ends were trimmed by 8 bases and 5 bases, with 22 bases remaining between them. CDR1 and CDR2 from the germline V gene are SGHDN and FVKESK. The CDR3 contains 16 residues. Amplification yielded TCR beta CDR3 regions, with RNA transcripts as the source. The HTBI primer set served for first-round RT-PCR of the TCR CDR3. TCRdb processed the multiplex PCR reads anew with MiXCR; each CDR3 protein has one entry. The sample holds about 380,000 distinct CDR3 sequences; approximately 17% are singletons and the top ten take 40%. What was sequenced was blood. The sequence derives from a young man with Graves' ophthalmopathy. The V gene is TRBV14, the J gene TRBJ2-1; D remains ambiguous. CDR3: CASPWTPPGPHNEQFF. Here the CDR3 DNA reads TGTGCCAGCCCCTGGACCCCGCCAGGCCCCCACAATGAGCAGTTCTTC. Filled out from reference TRBV14 and TRBJ2-1, the complete variable domain reads EAGVTQFPSHSVIEKGQTVTLRCDPISGHDNLYWYRRVMGKEIKFLLHFVKESKQDESGMPNNRFLAERTGGTYSTLKVQPAELEDSGVYFCASPWTPPGPHNEQFFGPGTRLTVL.